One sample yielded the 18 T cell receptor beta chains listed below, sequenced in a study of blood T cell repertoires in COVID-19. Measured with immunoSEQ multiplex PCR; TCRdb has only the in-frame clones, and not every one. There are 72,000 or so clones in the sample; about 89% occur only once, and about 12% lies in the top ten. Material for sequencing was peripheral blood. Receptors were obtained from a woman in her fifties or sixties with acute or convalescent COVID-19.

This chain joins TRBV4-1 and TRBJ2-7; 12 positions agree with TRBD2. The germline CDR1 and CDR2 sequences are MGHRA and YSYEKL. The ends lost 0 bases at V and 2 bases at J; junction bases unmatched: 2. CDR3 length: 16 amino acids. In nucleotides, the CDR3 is TGCGCCAGCAGCCAAGAGACTAGCGGGGGAGCCTACGAGCAGTACTTC. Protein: CASSQETSGGAYEQYF.

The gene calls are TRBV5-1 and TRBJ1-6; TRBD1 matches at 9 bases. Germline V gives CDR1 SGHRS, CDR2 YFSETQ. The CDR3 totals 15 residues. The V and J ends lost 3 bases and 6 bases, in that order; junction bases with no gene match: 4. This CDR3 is CASSYGTGPNSPLHF. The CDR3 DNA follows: TGCGCCAGCAGCTATGGGACAGGGCCTAATTCACCCCTCCACTTT.

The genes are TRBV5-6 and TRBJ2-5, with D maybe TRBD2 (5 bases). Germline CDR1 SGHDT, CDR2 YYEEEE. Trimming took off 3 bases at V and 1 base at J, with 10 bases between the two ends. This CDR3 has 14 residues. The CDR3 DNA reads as TGTGCCAGCAGCTATACAGCGGTCCAAGAGACCCAGTACTTC. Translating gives CASSYTAVQETQYF.

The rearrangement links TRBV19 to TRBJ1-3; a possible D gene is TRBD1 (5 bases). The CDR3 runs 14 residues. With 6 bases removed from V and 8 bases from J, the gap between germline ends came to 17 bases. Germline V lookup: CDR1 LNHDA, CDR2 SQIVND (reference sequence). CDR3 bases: TGTGCCAGTAGCAGTCGGGGGGGAGCAGACACCATATATTTT. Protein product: CASSSRGGADTIYF.

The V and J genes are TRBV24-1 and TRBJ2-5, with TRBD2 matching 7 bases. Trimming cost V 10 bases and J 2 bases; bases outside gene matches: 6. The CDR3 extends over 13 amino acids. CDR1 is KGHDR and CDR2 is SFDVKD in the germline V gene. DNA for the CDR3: TGTGCCACTGGGCCAGCGGGGCAAGAGACCCAGTACTTC. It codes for CATGPAGQETQYF.

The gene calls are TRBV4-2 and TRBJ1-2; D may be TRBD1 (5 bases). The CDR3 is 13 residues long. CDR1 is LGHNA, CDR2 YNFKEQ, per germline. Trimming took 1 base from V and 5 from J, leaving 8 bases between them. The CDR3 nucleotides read TGTGCCAGCAGCCAAGTAGGGGTGTATGGCTACACCTTC. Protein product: CASSQVGVYGYTF.

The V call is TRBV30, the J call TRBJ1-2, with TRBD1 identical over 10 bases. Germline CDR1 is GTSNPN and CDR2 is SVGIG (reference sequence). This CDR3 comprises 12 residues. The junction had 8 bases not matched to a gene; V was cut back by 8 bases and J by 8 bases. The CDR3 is CARQGARGGYTF. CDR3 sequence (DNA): TGTGCCCGACAGGGGGCGAGAGGAGGCTACACCTTC.

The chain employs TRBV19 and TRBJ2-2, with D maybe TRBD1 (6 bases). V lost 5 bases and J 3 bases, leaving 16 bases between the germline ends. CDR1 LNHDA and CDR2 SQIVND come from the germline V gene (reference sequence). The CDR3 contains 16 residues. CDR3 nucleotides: TGTGCCAGTAGTCCCCGTCCCGGGACATACACCGGGGAGCTGTTTTTT. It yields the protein CASSPRPGTYTGELFF.

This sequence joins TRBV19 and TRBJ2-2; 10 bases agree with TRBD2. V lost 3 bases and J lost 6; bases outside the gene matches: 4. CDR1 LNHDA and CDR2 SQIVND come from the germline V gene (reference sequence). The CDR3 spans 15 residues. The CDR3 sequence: CASSMSGGAAGELFF. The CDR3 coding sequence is TGTGCCAGTAGTATGAGCGGGGGGGCGGCCGGGGAGCTGTTTTTT.

The CDR3 region is CASSSQGSDEQYF. As DNA, the CDR3 is TGTGCCAGCAGCTCCCAGGGGTCGGACGAGCAGTACTTC. V usage is TRBV5-4 and J usage is TRBJ2-7; weak D call: TRBD1 (6 bases). V lost 3 bases, J lost 5 bases, and 12 bases lay in between. The CDR3 has 13 amino acids. CDR1 and CDR2 from the germline V gene are SGHNT and YYREEE (reference sequence).

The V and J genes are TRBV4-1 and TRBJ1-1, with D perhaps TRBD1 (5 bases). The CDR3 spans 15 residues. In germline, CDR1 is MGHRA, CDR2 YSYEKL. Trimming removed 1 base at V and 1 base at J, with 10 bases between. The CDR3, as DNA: TGCGCCAGCAGCCAAGGGGGCAACCAGAACACTGAAGCTTTCTTT. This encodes CASSQGGNQNTEAFF.

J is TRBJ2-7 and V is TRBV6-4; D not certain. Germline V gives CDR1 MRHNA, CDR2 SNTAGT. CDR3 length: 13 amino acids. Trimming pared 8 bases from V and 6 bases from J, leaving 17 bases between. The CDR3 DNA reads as TGTGCCAGCCTTAAGTCAGAGGTACGCGAGCAGTACTTC. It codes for CASLKSEVREQYF.

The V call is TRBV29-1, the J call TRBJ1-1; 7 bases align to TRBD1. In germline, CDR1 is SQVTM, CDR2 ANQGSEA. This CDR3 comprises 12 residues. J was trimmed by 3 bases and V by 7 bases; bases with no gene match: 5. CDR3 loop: CSAGQADTEAFF. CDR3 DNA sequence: TGCAGCGCTGGACAGGCGGACACTGAAGCTTTCTTT.

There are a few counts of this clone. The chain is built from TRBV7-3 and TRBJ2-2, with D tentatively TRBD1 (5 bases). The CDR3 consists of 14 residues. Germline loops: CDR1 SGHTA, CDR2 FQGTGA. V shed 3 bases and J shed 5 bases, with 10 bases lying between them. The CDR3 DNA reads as TGTGCCAGCAGCTTTAACAGGCGAACCGGGGAGCTGTTTTTT. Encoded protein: CASSFNRRTGELFF.

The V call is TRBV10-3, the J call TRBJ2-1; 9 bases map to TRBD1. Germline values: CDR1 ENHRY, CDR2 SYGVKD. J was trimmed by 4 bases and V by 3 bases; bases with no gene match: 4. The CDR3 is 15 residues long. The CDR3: CAISEYGTGYNEQFF. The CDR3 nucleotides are TGTGCCATCAGTGAATACGGGACAGGGTACAATGAGCAGTTCTTC.

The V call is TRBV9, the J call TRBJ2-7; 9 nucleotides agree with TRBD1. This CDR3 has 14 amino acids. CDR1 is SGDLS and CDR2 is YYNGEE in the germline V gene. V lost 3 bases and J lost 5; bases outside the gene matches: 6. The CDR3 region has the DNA TGTGCCAGCAGCGCAAGACAGGGGGTGGACGAGCAGTACTTC. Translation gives CASSARQGVDEQYF.

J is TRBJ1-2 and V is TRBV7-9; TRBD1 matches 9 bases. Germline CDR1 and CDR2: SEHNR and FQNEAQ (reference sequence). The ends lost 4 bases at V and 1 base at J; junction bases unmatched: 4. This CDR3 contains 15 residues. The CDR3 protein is CASSSQDRGNYGYTF. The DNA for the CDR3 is TGTGCCAGCAGCTCTCAGGACAGGGGTAACTATGGCTACACCTTC.

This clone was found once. CDR3 bases: TGTGCCAGCAGTAGATCCGGCGGGGGGGACACCGGGGAGCTGTTTTTT. Encoded protein: CASSRSGGGDTGELFF. The chain uses TRBV9 and TRBJ2-2; 9 bases match TRBD2. The CDR3 covers 16 residues. Germline V gives CDR1 SGDLS, CDR2 YYNGEE. With V trimmed by 5 bases and J by 3 bases, 8 bases remained unmatched.